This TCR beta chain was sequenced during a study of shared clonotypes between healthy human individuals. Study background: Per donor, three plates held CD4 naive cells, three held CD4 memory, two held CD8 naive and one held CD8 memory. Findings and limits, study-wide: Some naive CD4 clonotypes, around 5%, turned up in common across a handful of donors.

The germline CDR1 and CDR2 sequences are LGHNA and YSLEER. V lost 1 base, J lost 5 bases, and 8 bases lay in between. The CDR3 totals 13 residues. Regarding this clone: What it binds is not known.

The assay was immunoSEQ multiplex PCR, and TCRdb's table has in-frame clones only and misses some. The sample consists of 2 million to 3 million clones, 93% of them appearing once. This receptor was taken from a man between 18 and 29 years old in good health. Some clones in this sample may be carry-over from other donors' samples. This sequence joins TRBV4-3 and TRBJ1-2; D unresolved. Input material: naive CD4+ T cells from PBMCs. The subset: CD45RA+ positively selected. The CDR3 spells CASSQAPGYGYTF. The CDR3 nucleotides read TGCGCCAGCAGCCAAGCACCTGGATATGGCTACACCTTC.